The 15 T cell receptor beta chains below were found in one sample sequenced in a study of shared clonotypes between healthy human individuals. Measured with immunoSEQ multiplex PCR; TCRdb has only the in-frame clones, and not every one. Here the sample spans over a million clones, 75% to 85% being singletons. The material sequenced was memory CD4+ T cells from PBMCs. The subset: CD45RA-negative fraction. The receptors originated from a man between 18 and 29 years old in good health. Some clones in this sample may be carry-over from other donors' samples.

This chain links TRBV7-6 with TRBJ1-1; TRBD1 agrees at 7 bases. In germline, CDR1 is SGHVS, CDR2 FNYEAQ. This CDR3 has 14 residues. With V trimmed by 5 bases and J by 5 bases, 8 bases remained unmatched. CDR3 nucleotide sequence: TGTGCCAGCAGCGACAGGGCCGAACAGACTGAAGCTTTCTTT. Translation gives CASSDRAEQTEAFF.

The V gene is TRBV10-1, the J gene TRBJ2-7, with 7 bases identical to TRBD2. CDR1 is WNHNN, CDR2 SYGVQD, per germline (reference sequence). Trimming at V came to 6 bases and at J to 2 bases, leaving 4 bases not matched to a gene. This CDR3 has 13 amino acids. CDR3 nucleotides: TGCGCCAGCAGCCCTAGCGGTACCTACGAGCAGTACTTC. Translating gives CASSPSGTYEQYF.

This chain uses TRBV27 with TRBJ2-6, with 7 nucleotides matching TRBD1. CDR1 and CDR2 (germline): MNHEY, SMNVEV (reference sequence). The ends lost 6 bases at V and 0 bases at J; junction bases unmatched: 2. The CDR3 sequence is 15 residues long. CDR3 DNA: TGTGCCAGCAGAGAGGGGGCCTCTGGGGCCAACGTCCTGACTTTC. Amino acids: CASREGASGANVLTF.

The CDR3 DNA reads TGTGCCAGCAGCTTGGCGTGGACTAGCGGGAGGACAGATACGCAGTATTTT. This translates into CASSLAWTSGRTDTQYF. The rearrangement joins TRBV5-4 to TRBJ2-3; 14 bases line up with TRBD2. V trimming: 0 bases; J trimming: 3 bases; junction bases outside the gene matches: 3. Germline V gives CDR1 SGHNT, CDR2 YYREEE (reference sequence). The CDR3 totals 17 residues.

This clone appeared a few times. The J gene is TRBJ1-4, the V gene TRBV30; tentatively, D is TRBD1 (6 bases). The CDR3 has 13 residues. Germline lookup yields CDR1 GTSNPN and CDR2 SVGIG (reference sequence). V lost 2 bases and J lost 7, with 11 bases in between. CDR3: CAWSTNRAEKLFF. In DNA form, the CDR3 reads TGTGCCTGGAGTACCAACAGGGCTGAAAAACTGTTTTTT.

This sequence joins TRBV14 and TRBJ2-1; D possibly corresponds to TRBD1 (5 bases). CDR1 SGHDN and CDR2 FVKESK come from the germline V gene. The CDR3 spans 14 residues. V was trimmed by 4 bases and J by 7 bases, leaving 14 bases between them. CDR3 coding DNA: TGTGCCAGCAGCCGGTGGCAGGGTGGAAATGAGCAGTTCTTC. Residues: CASSRWQGGNEQFF.

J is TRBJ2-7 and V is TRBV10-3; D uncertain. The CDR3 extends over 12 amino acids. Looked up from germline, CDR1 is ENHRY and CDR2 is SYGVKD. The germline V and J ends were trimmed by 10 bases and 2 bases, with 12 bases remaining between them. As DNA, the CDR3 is TGTGCCACGAAGGGTCAGGCCTACGAGCAGTACTTC. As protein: CATKGQAYEQYF.

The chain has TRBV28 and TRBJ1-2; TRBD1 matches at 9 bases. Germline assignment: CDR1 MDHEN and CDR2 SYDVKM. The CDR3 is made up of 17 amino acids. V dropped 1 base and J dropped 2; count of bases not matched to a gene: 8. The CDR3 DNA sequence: TGTGCCAGCAGTTTATTCGTTGGGACAGGGACCAACTATGGCTACACCTTC. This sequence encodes CASSLFVGTGTNYGYTF.

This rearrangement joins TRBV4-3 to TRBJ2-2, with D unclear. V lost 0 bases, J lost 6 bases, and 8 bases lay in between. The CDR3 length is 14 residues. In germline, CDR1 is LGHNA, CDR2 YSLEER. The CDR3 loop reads CASSQDARPGELFF. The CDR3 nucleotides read TGCGCCAGCAGCCAAGACGCTCGGCCCGGGGAGCTGTTTTTT.

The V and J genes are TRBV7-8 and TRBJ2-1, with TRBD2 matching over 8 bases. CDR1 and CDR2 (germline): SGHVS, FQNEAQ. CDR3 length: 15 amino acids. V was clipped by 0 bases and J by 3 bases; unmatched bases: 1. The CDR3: CASSLAGTSYNEQFF. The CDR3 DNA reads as TGTGCCAGCAGCTTAGCGGGGACTAGCTACAATGAGCAGTTCTTC.

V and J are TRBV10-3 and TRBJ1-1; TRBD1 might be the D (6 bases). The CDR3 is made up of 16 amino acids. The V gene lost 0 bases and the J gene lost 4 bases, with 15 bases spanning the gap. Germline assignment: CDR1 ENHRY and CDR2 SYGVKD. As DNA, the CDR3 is TGTGCCATCAGTGAGTCGTGGACAGTTGGGAGCACTGAAGCTTTCTTT. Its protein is CAISESWTVGSTEAFF.

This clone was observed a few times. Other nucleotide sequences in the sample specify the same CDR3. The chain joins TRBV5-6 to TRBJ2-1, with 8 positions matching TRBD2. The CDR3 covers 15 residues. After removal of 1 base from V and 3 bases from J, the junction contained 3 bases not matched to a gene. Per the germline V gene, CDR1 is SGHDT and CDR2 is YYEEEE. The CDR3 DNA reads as TGTGCCAGCAGCTTGAGGCTAGCGGGCTACAATGAGCAGTTCTTC. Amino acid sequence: CASSLRLAGYNEQFF.

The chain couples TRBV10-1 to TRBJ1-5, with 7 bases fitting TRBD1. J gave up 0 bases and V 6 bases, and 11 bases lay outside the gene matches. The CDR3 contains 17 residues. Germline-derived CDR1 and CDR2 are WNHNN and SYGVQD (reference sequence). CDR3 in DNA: TGCGCCAGCAGGACCTTGACAGGGCTTTATAGCAATCAGCCCCAGCATTTT. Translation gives CASRTLTGLYSNQPQHF.

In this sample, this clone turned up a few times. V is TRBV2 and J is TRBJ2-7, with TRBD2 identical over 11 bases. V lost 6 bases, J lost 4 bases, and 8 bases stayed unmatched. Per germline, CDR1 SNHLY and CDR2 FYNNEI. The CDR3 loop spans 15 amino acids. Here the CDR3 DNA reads TGTGCCAGCAGGACCCGACTAGCGGGACAATACGAGCAGTACTTC. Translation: CASRTRLAGQYEQYF.

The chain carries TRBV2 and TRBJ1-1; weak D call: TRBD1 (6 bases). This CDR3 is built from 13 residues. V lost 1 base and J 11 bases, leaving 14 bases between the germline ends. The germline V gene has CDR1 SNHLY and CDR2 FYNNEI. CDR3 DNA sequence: TGTGCCAGCAGTGAAGAGCGGGGGGCAGGGGCTTTCTTT. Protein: CASSEERGAGAFF.